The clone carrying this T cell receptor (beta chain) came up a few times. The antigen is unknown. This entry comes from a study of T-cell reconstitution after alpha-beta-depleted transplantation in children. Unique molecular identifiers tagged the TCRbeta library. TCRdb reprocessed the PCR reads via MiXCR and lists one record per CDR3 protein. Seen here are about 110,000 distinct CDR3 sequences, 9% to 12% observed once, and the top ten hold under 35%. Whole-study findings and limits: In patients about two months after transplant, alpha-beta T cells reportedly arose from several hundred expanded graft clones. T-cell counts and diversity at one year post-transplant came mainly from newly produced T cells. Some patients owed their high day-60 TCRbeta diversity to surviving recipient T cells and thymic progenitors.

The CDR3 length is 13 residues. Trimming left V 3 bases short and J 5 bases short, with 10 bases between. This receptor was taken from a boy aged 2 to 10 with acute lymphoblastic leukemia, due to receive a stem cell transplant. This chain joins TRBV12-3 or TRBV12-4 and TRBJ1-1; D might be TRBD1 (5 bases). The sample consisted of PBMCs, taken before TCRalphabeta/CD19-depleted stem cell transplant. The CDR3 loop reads CASSLGGGTEAFF. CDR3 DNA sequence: TGTGCCAGCAGTTTGGGGGGGGGGACTGAAGCTTTCTTT.